This is a list of T cell receptor beta chains from one sample in a study of shared clonotypes between healthy human individuals. Produced via immunoSEQ multiplex PCR; TCRdb's table is partial and in-frame only. The sample holds under 2,000,000 clones, over 85% seen once. The sample consisted of naive CD8+ T cells sorted from blood. The receptor set was obtained from a man in his late teens or twenties in good health. CDR3s include the opening cysteine and the closing phenylalanine or tryptophan. Fields, in order: V gene, J gene, D gene, clone size, CDR3 DNA, CDR3 protein. The D gene is left open where the match is weak. The size entry is marked missing in some rows and otherwise reads once, few, many or a size class.

v_gene: TRBV4-2
j_gene: TRBJ2-3
d_gene: TRBD1
abundance: -
CDR3nt: TGTGCCAGCAGCCAAGATCTTTGGGCAGGGGGCCCAGATACGCAGTATTTT
CDR3aa: CASSQDLWAGGPDTQYF

v_gene: TRBV4-1
j_gene: TRBJ1-1
d_gene: -
abundance: once
CDR3nt: TGCGCCAGCAGCCAAGAACGACGAGCGGATCGGGCTTTCTTT
CDR3aa: CASSQERRADRAFF

v_gene: TRBV13
j_gene: TRBJ2-5
d_gene: TRBD1
abundance: -
CDR3nt: TGTGCCAGCAGCCTGGGACAGGCGGAAGAGACCCAGTACTTC
CDR3aa: CASSLGQAEETQYF

v_gene: TRBV6-5
j_gene: TRBJ2-1
d_gene: TRBD2
abundance: -
CDR3nt: TGTGCCAGCAGTTACGGCGGGGGGGCCGAGGAGCAGTTCTTC
CDR3aa: CASSYGGGAEEQFF

v_gene: TRBV5-5
j_gene: TRBJ2-3
d_gene: -
abundance: -
CDR3nt: TGTGCCAGCAGCTCCTGGACGGGGGCCACAGATACGCAGTATTTT
CDR3aa: CASSSWTGATDTQYF

v_gene: TRBV6-1
j_gene: TRBJ2-3
d_gene: -
abundance: -
CDR3nt: TGTGCCAGCAGTGAAGTGGATTCCACAGATACGCAGTATTTT
CDR3aa: CASSEVDSTDTQYF

v_gene: TRBV27
j_gene: TRBJ1-6
d_gene: TRBD1
abundance: -
CDR3nt: TGTGCCAGCAGCGACGGGGACAGTCATTCACCCCTCCACTTT
CDR3aa: CASSDGDSHSPLHF

v_gene: TRBV27
j_gene: TRBJ1-2
d_gene: TRBD1
abundance: -
CDR3nt: TGTGCCAGCAGTTGGAGACAGGGTGTGAATGGCTACACCTTC
CDR3aa: CASSWRQGVNGYTF

v_gene: TRBV6-5
j_gene: TRBJ2-1
d_gene: -
abundance: -
CDR3nt: TGTGCCAGCTCCCAGGGCGGCGGGCACAATGAGCAGTTCTTC
CDR3aa: CASSQGGGHNEQFF

v_gene: TRBV29-1
j_gene: TRBJ1-1
d_gene: -
abundance: -
CDR3nt: TGCAGCGTTGAAGGCGACACCTACATATCCTTGGGGGCTTTCTTT
CDR3aa: CSVEGDTYISLGAFF

v_gene: TRBV4-1
j_gene: TRBJ2-7
d_gene: TRBD1
abundance: -
CDR3nt: TGCGCCAGCAGCCATAAAACAGGGGCGGTTTTCTACGAGCAGTACTTC
CDR3aa: CASSHKTGAVFYEQYF

v_gene: TRBV7-9
j_gene: TRBJ2-7
d_gene: -
abundance: -
CDR3nt: TGTGCCAGCAACGACGGACGTATAGACGCCTACGAGCAGTACTTC
CDR3aa: CASNDGRIDAYEQYF

v_gene: TRBV7-6
j_gene: TRBJ2-1
d_gene: TRBD2
abundance: -
CDR3nt: TGTGCCAGCAGCCGATCGACTAGCGGGGGGGAGCAGTTCTTC
CDR3aa: CASSRSTSGGEQFF

v_gene: TRBV19
j_gene: TRBJ2-2
d_gene: -
abundance: once
CDR3nt: TGTGCCAGTAGTATTCATCCAGCGAACACCGGGGAGCTGTTTTTT
CDR3aa: CASSIHPANTGELFF

v_gene: TRBV4-1
j_gene: TRBJ2-1
d_gene: TRBD2
abundance: -
CDR3nt: TGCGCCAGCAGCCACTTAGCGGGGGGGTCCTACAATGAGCAGTTCTTC
CDR3aa: CASSHLAGGSYNEQFF

v_gene: TRBV7-9
j_gene: TRBJ2-1
d_gene: -
abundance: -
CDR3nt: TGTGCCAGCAGCCTCGTCCAGAATGAGCAGTTCTTC
CDR3aa: CASSLVQNEQFF

v_gene: TRBV11-3
j_gene: TRBJ2-1
d_gene: -
abundance: -
CDR3nt: TGTGCCAGCAGCGCTGGACAGTCCGGCTCCTACAATGAGCAGTTCTTC
CDR3aa: CASSAGQSGSYNEQFF

v_gene: TRBV15
j_gene: TRBJ1-1
d_gene: -
abundance: once
CDR3nt: TGTGCCACCAACTTCGGGGGGAACACTGAAGCTTTCTTT
CDR3aa: CATNFGGNTEAFF

v_gene: TRBV7-6
j_gene: TRBJ2-3
d_gene: -
abundance: -
CDR3nt: TGTGCCAGCAGCTTAGCCCCTGGGAGGTGGGATACGCAGTATTTT
CDR3aa: CASSLAPGRWDTQYF

v_gene: TRBV27
j_gene: TRBJ2-7
d_gene: -
abundance: -
CDR3nt: TGTGCCAGCAGTTTTGGAGCTAAATCACCCGTCTGGGAGCAGTACTTC
CDR3aa: CASSFGAKSPVWEQYF

v_gene: TRBV7-9
j_gene: TRBJ1-2
d_gene: TRBD1
abundance: few
CDR3nt: TGTGCCAGCAGCTGGGACAGCTATGGCTACACCTTC
CDR3aa: CASSWDSYGYTF

v_gene: TRBV5-5
j_gene: TRBJ1-6
d_gene: -
abundance: -
CDR3nt: TGTGCCAGCAGCGCCCGGTCGGGGGAAACCTATAATTCACCCCTCCACTTT
CDR3aa: CASSARSGETYNSPLHF

v_gene: TRBV7-9
j_gene: TRBJ2-7
d_gene: TRBD1
abundance: -
CDR3nt: TGTGCCAGCAGCTCCCTTAGGGGGCCCCAAGACGAGCAGTACTTC
CDR3aa: CASSSLRGPQDEQYF

v_gene: TRBV29-1
j_gene: TRBJ2-5
d_gene: -
abundance: once
CDR3nt: TGCAGCGTTGTGTTCCAAGAGACCCAGTACTTC
CDR3aa: CSVVFQETQYF

v_gene: TRBV11-2
j_gene: TRBJ1-2
d_gene: -
abundance: -
CDR3nt: TGTGCCAGCAGCTTCGGCGGATCCCAATATGGCTACACCTTC
CDR3aa: CASSFGGSQYGYTF

v_gene: TRBV29-1
j_gene: TRBJ1-4
d_gene: TRBD1
abundance: -
CDR3nt: TGCAGCGTTGAAACGGACAGGGACCCTAATGAAAAACTGTTTTTT
CDR3aa: CSVETDRDPNEKLFF

v_gene: TRBV11-3
j_gene: TRBJ2-1
d_gene: -
abundance: -
CDR3nt: TGTGCCAGCAGCCCCCGGGGGGACATTGACAATGAGCAGTTCTTC
CDR3aa: CASSPRGDIDNEQFF

v_gene: TRBV6-1
j_gene: TRBJ1-3
d_gene: -
abundance: -
CDR3nt: TGTGCCAGCAGTGAGACCATCTCTGGAAACACCATATATTTT
CDR3aa: CASSETISGNTIYF

v_gene: TRBV4-3
j_gene: TRBJ1-4
d_gene: -
abundance: -
CDR3nt: TGCGCCAGCAGCCAAGAGACGGCCTCAACTAATGAAAAACTGTTTTTT
CDR3aa: CASSQETASTNEKLFF

v_gene: TRBV30
j_gene: TRBJ1-5
d_gene: -
abundance: -
CDR3nt: TGTGCCTGGAGTGAAGGGGGGAATCAGCCCCAGCATTTT
CDR3aa: CAWSEGGNQPQHF

v_gene: TRBV5-4
j_gene: TRBJ1-4
d_gene: TRBD1
abundance: -
CDR3nt: TGTGCCAGCAGCTTGGAGGGGGCCGGTGAAAAACTGTTTTTT
CDR3aa: CASSLEGAGEKLFF

v_gene: TRBV30
j_gene: TRBJ2-7
d_gene: -
abundance: -
CDR3nt: TGTGCCTGGGGGACCGGGACGGGCACCTACGAGCAGTACTTC
CDR3aa: CAWGTGTGTYEQYF

v_gene: TRBV2
j_gene: TRBJ2-2
d_gene: -
abundance: once
CDR3nt: TGTGCCAGCAGTGAAGCAACAGCCGTGAACACCGGGGAGCTGTTTTTT
CDR3aa: CASSEATAVNTGELFF

v_gene: TRBV30
j_gene: TRBJ2-1
d_gene: -
abundance: -
CDR3nt: TGTGCCTGGAGTGTAGATGGAGGGCCCTACAATGAGCAGTTCTTC
CDR3aa: CAWSVDGGPYNEQFF

v_gene: TRBV7-9
j_gene: TRBJ2-1
d_gene: -
abundance: -
CDR3nt: TGTGCCAGCAGCTTAGGAGTCAGTGAGCAGTTCTTC
CDR3aa: CASSLGVSEQFF

v_gene: TRBV27
j_gene: TRBJ2-7
d_gene: TRBD1
abundance: -
CDR3nt: TGTGCCAGCAGTTTACCCGACAGGGTTCCAGGCGAGCAGTACTTC
CDR3aa: CASSLPDRVPGEQYF

v_gene: TRBV20-1
j_gene: TRBJ2-1
d_gene: -
abundance: -
CDR3nt: TGCAGTGCTAGACTTATAAATGAGCAGTTCTTC
CDR3aa: CSARLINEQFF

v_gene: TRBV7-9
j_gene: TRBJ1-1
d_gene: -
abundance: -
CDR3nt: TGTGCCAGCAGCTTAGAGGGGACTAGGGACACTGAAGCTTTCTTT
CDR3aa: CASSLEGTRDTEAFF

v_gene: TRBV19
j_gene: TRBJ1-6
d_gene: -
abundance: -
CDR3nt: TGTGCCAGTAGTTGGGCGGACGATGGTTCACCCCTCCACTTT
CDR3aa: CASSWADDGSPLHF

v_gene: TRBV9
j_gene: TRBJ2-2
d_gene: -
abundance: -
CDR3nt: TGTGCCAGCAGCGGCCGGATGGCCACCACCGGGGAGCTGTTTTTT
CDR3aa: CASSGRMATTGELFF

v_gene: TRBV10-3
j_gene: TRBJ2-7
d_gene: TRBD1
abundance: -
CDR3nt: TGTGCCACCGCGACAGGGGAGCGGAACGAGCAGTACTTC
CDR3aa: CATATGERNEQYF